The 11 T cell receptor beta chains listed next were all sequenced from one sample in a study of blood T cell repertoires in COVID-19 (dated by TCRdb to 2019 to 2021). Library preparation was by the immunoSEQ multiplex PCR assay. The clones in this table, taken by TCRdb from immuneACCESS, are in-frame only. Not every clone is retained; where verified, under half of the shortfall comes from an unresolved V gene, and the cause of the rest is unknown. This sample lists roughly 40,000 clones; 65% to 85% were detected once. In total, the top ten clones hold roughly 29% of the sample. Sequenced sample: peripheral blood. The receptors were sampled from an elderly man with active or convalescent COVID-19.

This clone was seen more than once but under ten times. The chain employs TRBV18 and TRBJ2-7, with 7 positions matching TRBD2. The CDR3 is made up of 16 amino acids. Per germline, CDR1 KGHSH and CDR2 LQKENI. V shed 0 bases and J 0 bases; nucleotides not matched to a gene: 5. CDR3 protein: CASSPPSGAFSYEQYF. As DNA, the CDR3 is TGTGCCAGCTCACCACCAAGCGGGGCATTCTCCTACGAGCAGTACTTC.

CDR3 bases: TGTGCCAGCAGCTTAGGGGCGTACGCTAGCACAGATACGCAGTATTTT. It specifies CASSLGAYASTDTQYF. The chain combines TRBV7-3 with TRBJ2-3, with D possibly being TRBD1 (5 bases). From germline, CDR1 is SGHTA and CDR2 FQGTGA. The CDR3 contains 16 residues. V was clipped by 2 bases and J by 0 bases, with 12 bases between them.

Here the CDR3 reads CASSLSGASTEAFF. Written as DNA, the CDR3 is TGTGCCAGCAGCCTAAGCGGGGCCAGTACTGAAGCTTTCTTT. The gene calls are TRBV3-1 (or the pseudogene TRBV3-2) and TRBJ1-1; possible D gene TRBD1, 5 bases. Germline loops: CDR1 LGHDT, CDR2 YNNKEL (reference sequence). V dropped 4 bases and J dropped 5 bases, with 14 bases sitting between them. This CDR3 has 14 residues.

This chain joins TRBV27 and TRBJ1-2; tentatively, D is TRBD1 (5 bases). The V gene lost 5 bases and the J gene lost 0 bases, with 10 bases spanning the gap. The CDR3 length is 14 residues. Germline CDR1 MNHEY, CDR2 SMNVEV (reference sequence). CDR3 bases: TGTGCCAGCAGTCCAGGGCATCCTAACTATGGCTACACCTTC. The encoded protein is CASSPGHPNYGYTF.

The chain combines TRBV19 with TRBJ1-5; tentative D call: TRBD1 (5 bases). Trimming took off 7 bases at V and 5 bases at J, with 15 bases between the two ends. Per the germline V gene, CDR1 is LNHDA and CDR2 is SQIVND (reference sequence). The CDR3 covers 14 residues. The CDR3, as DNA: TGTGCCAGTACCCTTCTGGGGGGGGATCAGCCCCAGCATTTT. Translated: CASTLLGGDQPQHF.

CDR3 amino acids: CASSLRGPGVIQYF. The CDR3, as DNA: TGTGCCAGCAGCTTAAGGGGGCCAGGGGTCATTCAGTACTTC. The chain has TRBV11-2 and TRBJ2-4, with 7 bases lining up with TRBD1. V gave up 2 bases and J gave up 9 bases; unmatched junction bases: 7. CDR1 and CDR2 (germline): SGHAT, FQNNGV. There are 14 residues in the CDR3.

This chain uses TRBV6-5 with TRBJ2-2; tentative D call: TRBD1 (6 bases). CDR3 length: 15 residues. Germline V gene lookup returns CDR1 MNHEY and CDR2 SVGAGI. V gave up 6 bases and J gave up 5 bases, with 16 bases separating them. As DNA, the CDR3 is TGTGCCAGCAGCCGACCTAGAACAGGGACCGGGGAGCTGTTTTTT. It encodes CASSRPRTGTGELFF.

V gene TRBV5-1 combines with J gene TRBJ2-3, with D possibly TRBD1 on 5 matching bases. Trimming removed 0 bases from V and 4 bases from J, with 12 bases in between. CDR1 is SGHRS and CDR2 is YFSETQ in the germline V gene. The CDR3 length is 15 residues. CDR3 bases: TGCGCCAGCAGCTTGGAGGCCAGGGTCCCAGATACGCAGTATTTT. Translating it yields CASSLEARVPDTQYF. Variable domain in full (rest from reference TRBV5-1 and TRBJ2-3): KAGVTQTPRYLIKTRGQQVTLSCSPISGHRSVSWYQQTPGQGLQFLFEYFSETQRNKGNFPGRFSGRQFSNSRSEMNVSTLELGDSALYLCASSLEARVPDTQYFGPGTRLTVL.

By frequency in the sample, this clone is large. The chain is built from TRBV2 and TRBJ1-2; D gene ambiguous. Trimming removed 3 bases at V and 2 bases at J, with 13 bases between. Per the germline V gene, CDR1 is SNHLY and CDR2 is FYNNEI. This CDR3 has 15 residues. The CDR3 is CASSDSENINYGYTF. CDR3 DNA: TGTGCCAGCAGTGACAGCGAGAACATAAACTATGGCTACACCTTC.

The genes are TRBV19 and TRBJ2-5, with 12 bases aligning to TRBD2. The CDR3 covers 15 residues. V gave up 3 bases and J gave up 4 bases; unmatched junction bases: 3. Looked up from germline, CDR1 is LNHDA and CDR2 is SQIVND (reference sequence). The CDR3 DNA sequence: TGTGCCAGTAGTATGGGGACTAGCGGGCGAGAGACCCAGTACTTC. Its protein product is CASSMGTSGRETQYF.

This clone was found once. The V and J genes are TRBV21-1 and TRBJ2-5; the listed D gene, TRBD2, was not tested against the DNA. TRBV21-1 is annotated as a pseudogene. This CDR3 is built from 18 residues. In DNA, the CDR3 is TGTGCCAGCAGCAAAAACTCTACTAGCGGGAGTGGTTGGGAGACCCAGTACTTC. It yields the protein CASSKNSTSGSGWETQYF.